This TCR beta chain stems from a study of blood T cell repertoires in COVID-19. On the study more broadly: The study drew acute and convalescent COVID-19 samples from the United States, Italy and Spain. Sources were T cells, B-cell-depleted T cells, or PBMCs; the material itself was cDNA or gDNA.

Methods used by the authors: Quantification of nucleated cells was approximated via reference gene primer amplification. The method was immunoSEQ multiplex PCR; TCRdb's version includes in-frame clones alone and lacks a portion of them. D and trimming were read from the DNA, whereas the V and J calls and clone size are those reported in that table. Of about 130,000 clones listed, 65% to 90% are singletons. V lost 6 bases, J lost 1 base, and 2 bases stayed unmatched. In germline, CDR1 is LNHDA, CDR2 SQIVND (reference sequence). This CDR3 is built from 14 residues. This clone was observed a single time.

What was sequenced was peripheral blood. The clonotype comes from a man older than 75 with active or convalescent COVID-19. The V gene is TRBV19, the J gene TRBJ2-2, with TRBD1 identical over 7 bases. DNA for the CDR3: TGTGCCAGTAGCACAGGGGTGAACACCGGGGAGCTGTTTTTT. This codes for CASSTGVNTGELFF.